The 10 T cell receptor beta chains reported below all come from one sample, sequenced in a study of PD-L1 blockade in urothelial cancer. Stated time point: pretreatment peripheral blood. Data came from immunoSEQ multiplex PCR; TCRdb stores just in-frame clones and leaves some out. The data show about 85,000 clones, with under 90% seen just once and approximately 14% held by the top ten. Sequences were derived from PBMCs, sampled around atezolizumab (anti-PD-L1) treatment. Receptors originate from a man aged 55-75 years with urothelial cancer.

This rearrangement joins TRBV7-2 to TRBJ1-3; 8 bases fit TRBD1. CDR1 and CDR2 from the germline V gene are SGHTA and FQGNSA. The CDR3 runs 15 residues. V was clipped by 4 bases and J by 2 bases; unmatched bases: 4. The CDR3 reads CASSSDRGTGNTIYF. In nucleotides, the CDR3 is TGTGCCAGCAGCTCCGACAGGGGCACTGGAAACACCATATATTTT.

This sequence joins TRBV5-8 and TRBJ2-7, with 7 bases identical to TRBD1. The ends lost 4 bases at V and 4 bases at J; junction bases unmatched: 8. The CDR3 runs 14 residues. Per the germline V gene, CDR1 is SGHTS and CDR2 is YDEGEE. The CDR3 region is CASSDEGQKYEQYF. The CDR3 coding sequence is TGTGCCAGCAGCGACGAGGGACAGAAGTACGAGCAGTACTTC.

The rearrangement links TRBV5-5 to TRBJ2-5, with D perhaps TRBD2 (6 bases). The CDR3 length is 13 residues. Germline assignment: CDR1 SGHKS and CDR2 YYEKEE (reference sequence). Deletions cut 5 bases from V and 4 bases from J, with 12 bases between. In DNA form, the CDR3 reads TGTGCCAGCAGTCGGGCCGGGGGAGAGACCCAGTACTTC. Residues: CASSRAGGETQYF.

Details on this clone: The sample has other DNA sequences that encode this CDR3 too. This chain links TRBV30 with TRBJ1-5; possibly TRBD1 for D (5 bases). The V end lost 1 base, the J end lost 10 bases, and 8 bases lay between the germline ends. The germline CDR1 and CDR2 sequences are GTSNPN and SVGIG (reference sequence). The CDR3 sequence is 11 residues long. The CDR3 nucleotides read TGTGCCTGGAGTGGCGGGGGACCCCAGCATTTT. It specifies CAWSGGGPQHF.

The chain uses TRBV18 and TRBJ1-1, with D possibly being TRBD1 (5 bases). The germline V and J ends were trimmed by 6 bases and 7 bases, with 21 bases remaining between them. The CDR3 loop spans 15 amino acids. Germline loops: CDR1 KGHSH, CDR2 LQKENI. CDR3: CASSPRRDFGFEAFF. The DNA for the CDR3 is TGTGCCAGCTCGCCTAGGCGGGACTTCGGTTTTGAAGCTTTCTTT.

The CDR3 region has the DNA TGTGCCAGCAGCTTCTTGAGAGGAGCGAACAATGAGCAGTTCTTC. This translates into CASSFLRGANNEQFF. J is TRBJ2-1 and V is TRBV7-2; D remains ambiguous. The germline V and J ends were trimmed by 3 bases and 5 bases, with 14 bases remaining between them. The CDR3 extends over 15 amino acids. Germline V gene lookup returns CDR1 SGHTA and CDR2 FQGNSA.

The sample holds one count of this clone. V usage is TRBV19 and J usage is TRBJ1-1, with a possible D match to TRBD1 (6 bases). Trimming took 5 bases from V and 0 from J, leaving 16 bases between them. CDR3 length: 16 amino acids. CDR1 is LNHDA and CDR2 is SQIVND in the germline V gene (reference sequence). DNA for the CDR3: TGTGCCAGTAGTGGGGGGGGCCCCCTCCTGAACACTGAAGCTTTCTTT. This translates into CASSGGGPLLNTEAFF.

This sequence joins TRBV5-1 and TRBJ2-1; D is unclear. CDR3 size: 15 residues. From germline, CDR1 is SGHRS and CDR2 YFSETQ. V was pared by 1 base and J by 2 bases, with 10 bases between. Here the CDR3 reads CASSLLWPTYNEQFF. The CDR3 DNA is TGCGCCAGCAGCTTGTTGTGGCCGACCTACAATGAGCAGTTCTTC.

V and J are TRBV11-3 and TRBJ1-6; D is perhaps TRBD1 (6 bases). The CDR3 has 15 amino acids. V was shortened by 5 bases and J by 8 bases, with 16 bases between the two germline ends. The germline V gene has CDR1 SGHNT and CDR2 YENEEA. The CDR3 DNA sequence: TGTGCCAGCAGCCTCCTGCAGGGGTTGGATTCACCCCTCCACTTT. It encodes CASSLLQGLDSPLHF.

The gene calls are TRBV2 and TRBJ2-2; D is possibly TRBD1 (5 bases). V shed 6 bases and J shed 0 bases, with 8 bases lying between them. The CDR3 covers 14 residues. In germline, CDR1 is SNHLY, CDR2 FYNNEI. CDR3 amino acids: CASSDSTNTGELFF. Here the CDR3 DNA reads TGTGCCAGCAGCGACAGTACGAACACCGGGGAGCTGTTTTTT.